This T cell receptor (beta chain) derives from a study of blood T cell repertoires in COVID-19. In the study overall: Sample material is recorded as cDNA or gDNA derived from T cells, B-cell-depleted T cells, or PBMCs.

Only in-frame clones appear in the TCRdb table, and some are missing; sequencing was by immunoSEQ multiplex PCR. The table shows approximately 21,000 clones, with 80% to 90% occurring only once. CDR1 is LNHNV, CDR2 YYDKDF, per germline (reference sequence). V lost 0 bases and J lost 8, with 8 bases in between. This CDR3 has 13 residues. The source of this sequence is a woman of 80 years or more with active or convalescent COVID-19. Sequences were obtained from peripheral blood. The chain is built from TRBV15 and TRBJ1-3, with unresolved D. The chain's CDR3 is CATSRDMADTIYF. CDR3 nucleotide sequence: TGTGCCACCAGCAGAGATATGGCGGACACCATATATTTT.